This record looks at one T cell receptor beta chain sequence and its context. The CDR3 totals 13 residues. The V end lost 5 bases, the J end lost 7 bases, and 14 bases lay between the germline ends. In germline, CDR1 is MNHEY, CDR2 SVGAGI. These data originate in a study of blood T cell repertoires in COVID-19. As for the study in general: Researchers got acute and convalescent COVID-19 samples from the United States, Italy and Spain. T cells, B-cell-depleted T cells, or PBMCs supplied cDNA or gDNA.

In the original processing: Quantification of nucleated cells was approximated via reference gene primer amplification. Produced via immunoSEQ multiplex PCR; TCRdb's table is partial and in-frame only. The V and J calls and clone size come from that table; D and trimming were worked out from the DNA. The sample lists 200,000 or so clones, almost 85% occurring once. The specimen was peripheral blood. This clonotype originated in a human donor with acute or convalescent COVID-19. The donor label of this sample is uncertain. This rearrangement joins TRBV6-5 to TRBJ1-1; tentative D call: TRBD1 (5 bases). The CDR3 is CASSPLVGGEAFF. DNA for the CDR3: TGTGCCAGCAGTCCGCTTGTCGGGGGTGAAGCTTTCTTT.